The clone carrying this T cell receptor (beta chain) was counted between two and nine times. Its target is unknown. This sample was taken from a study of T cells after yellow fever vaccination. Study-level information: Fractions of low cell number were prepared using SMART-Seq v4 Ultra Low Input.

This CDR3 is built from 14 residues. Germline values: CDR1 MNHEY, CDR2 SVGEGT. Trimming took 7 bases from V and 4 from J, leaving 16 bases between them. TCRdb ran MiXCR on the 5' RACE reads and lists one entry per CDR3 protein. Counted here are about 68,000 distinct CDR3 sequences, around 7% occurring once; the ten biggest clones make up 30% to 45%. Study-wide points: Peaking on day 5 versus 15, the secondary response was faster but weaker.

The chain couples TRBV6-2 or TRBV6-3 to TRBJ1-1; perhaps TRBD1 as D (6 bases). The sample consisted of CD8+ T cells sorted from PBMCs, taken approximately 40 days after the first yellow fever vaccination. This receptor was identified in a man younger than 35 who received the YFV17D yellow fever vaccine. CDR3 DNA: TGTGCCAGCAACAGACGTAGGGGGGTCACTGAAGCTTTCTTT. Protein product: CASNRRRGVTEAFF.